The TCR beta chain under discussion was sequenced for a study of breast tumors, draining lymph nodes, adjacent tissues. As for this clonotype: Antigen: not known.

V lost 0 bases and J lost 15, with 9 bases in between. This CDR3 has 12 amino acids. CDR1 is SGHAT, CDR2 FQNNGV, per germline. A single record per CDR3 protein comes from TCRdb applying MiXCR to the multiplex PCR reads. The sample records fewer than 90,000 distinct CDR3 sequences, over 25% being singletons. Samples came from axillary lymph nodes draining the breast cancer. Study-wide points: Most tumor T cells seemingly derive from lymph node, then expand in tumor.

This sequence joins TRBV11-2 and TRBJ1-6, with D possibly matching TRBD1 (5 bases). This sequence originates from a female donor with breast cancer. Some clones in this sample may be carry-over from other donors' samples. Material for sequencing was axillary lymph node tissue. CDR3 sequence reads: CASSLDGGGLHF. Written as DNA, the CDR3 is TGTGCCAGCAGCTTAGACGGGGGGGGCCTCCACTTT.